Below, 28 T cell receptor beta chains from the same sample are listed, as sequenced in a study of beta chain features in type 1 diabetes. Isolated RNA was reverse transcribed in full, so expressed TCRB transcripts were sequenced. Libraries were prepared by immunoSEQ multiplex PCR; TCRdb keeps only in-frame clonotypes and omits some of them. Among roughly 450,000 clones, approximately 15% were seen once, and the ten largest hold roughly 0.038%. Sequences were obtained from naive CD4+ T cells from blood. Receptors were obtained from a man aged 25-45 years in good health.

This clone was counted a few times. V gene TRBV5-4 combines with J gene TRBJ2-3; D could derive from TRBD1 or TRBD2 (5 bases each). V was pared by 5 bases and J by 2 bases, with 12 bases between. This CDR3 has 14 residues. In germline, CDR1 is SGHNT, CDR2 YYREEE (reference sequence). The DNA for the CDR3 is TGTGCCAGCAGGTCCGGGGCCCACACAGATACGCAGTATTTT. It codes for CASRSGAHTDTQYF.

The chain is built from TRBV30 and TRBJ2-5; 8 bases align to TRBD2. The CDR3 consists of 13 residues. Germline trimming cut 8 bases from V and 2 bases from J; bases unmatched to any gene: 7. From germline, CDR1 is GTSNPN and CDR2 SVGIG (reference sequence). CDR3 coding DNA: TGTGCCAAGGCGGGGGGCCTACAAGAGACCCAGTACTTC. This translates into CAKAGGLQETQYF.

V gene TRBV5-5 combines with J gene TRBJ2-3; 10 positions agree with TRBD1. The CDR3 is 16 amino acids. J was trimmed by 2 bases and V by 4 bases; bases with no gene match: 7. Germline V CDR1 and CDR2: SGHKS, YYEKEE (reference sequence). CDR3 loop: CASSLWDRGNTDTQYF. In DNA form, the CDR3 reads TGTGCCAGCAGCCTATGGGACAGGGGTAACACAGATACGCAGTATTTT.

A few counts support this clone. The chain has TRBV9 and TRBJ2-5; 9 positions match TRBD2. The CDR3 is 16 residues long. V trimming: 2 bases; J trimming: 5 bases; junction bases outside the gene matches: 10. Germline CDR1 is SGDLS and CDR2 is YYNGEE. CDR3 bases: TGTGCCAGCAGCGTTTCGACTAGCGGCAGCACCGAGACCCAGTACTTC. Translating gives CASSVSTSGSTETQYF.

The gene calls are TRBV27 and TRBJ1-5; D is uncertain. Trimming stripped 6 bases from V and 3 bases from J, with 6 bases between. The CDR3 contains 12 residues. Looked up from germline, CDR1 is MNHEY and CDR2 is SMNVEV (reference sequence). The chain's CDR3 is CASRSVNQPQHF. CDR3 DNA sequence: TGTGCCAGCAGGTCGGTCAATCAGCCCCAGCATTTT.

The chain recombines TRBV18 with TRBJ1-5, with D perhaps matching TRBD1 (6 bases). The CDR3 is 15 amino acids. Per germline, CDR1 KGHSH and CDR2 LQKENI. The germline V and J ends were trimmed by 6 bases and 0 bases, with 12 bases remaining between them. CDR3 amino acids: CASSSTGHSNQPQHF. The CDR3 nucleotides read TGTGCCAGCTCGTCGACAGGCCATAGCAATCAGCCCCAGCATTTT. Complete variable domain (other parts from reference TRBV18 and TRBJ1-5): NAGVMQNPRHLVRRRGQEARLRCSPMKGHSHVYWYRQLPEEGLKFMVYLQKENIIDESGMPKERFSAEFPKEGPSILRIQQVVRGDSAAYFCASSSTGHSNQPQHFGDGTRLSIL.

This clone showed up just once. The genes are TRBV7-2 and TRBJ1-5; 8 bases align to TRBD1. Germline V lookup: CDR1 SGHTA, CDR2 FQGNSA. The CDR3 consists of 14 residues. V shed 5 bases, J shed 9 bases, and the junction held 9 bases outside the gene matches. The DNA for the CDR3 is TGTGCCAGCAGCGAAGGACAGGGTTTAGGGCCCCAGCATTTT. Protein product: CASSEGQGLGPQHF. The full variable domain, in which reference TRBV7-2 and TRBJ1-5 provide the parts outside the CDR3, is GAGVSQSPSNKVTEKGKDVELRCDPISGHTALYWYRQSLGQGLEFLIYFQGNSAPDKSGLPSDRFSAERTGGSVSTLTIQRTQQEDSAVYLCASSEGQGLGPQHFGDGTRLSIL.

V gene TRBV5-4 combines with J gene TRBJ2-5; 12 nucleotides match TRBD2. There are 15 residues in the CDR3. V shed 1 base, J shed 2 bases, and the junction held 0 bases outside the gene matches. Germline V gene sequence: CDR1 SGHNT, CDR2 YYREEE (reference sequence). In DNA, the CDR3 is TGTGCCAGCAGCTTGACTAGCGGGGGGCAAGAGACCCAGTACTTC. As protein: CASSLTSGGQETQYF.

This clone was seen only a few times. CDR3 loop: CASSPRHREGAFF. DNA of the CDR3: TGTGCCAGCAGCCCCCGACACCGGGAGGGAGCTTTCTTT. The J gene is TRBJ1-1, the V gene TRBV7-8, with D unclear. The CDR3 covers 13 residues. CDR1 and CDR2 from the germline V gene are SGHVS and FQNEAQ. The ends were cut back, 5 bases at V and 10 bases at J, with 17 bases in the middle.

This clone was seen only a few times. The rearrangement links TRBV7-8 to TRBJ2-3; no definite D call. Per germline, CDR1 SGHVS and CDR2 FQNEAQ. V was pared by 5 bases and J by 4 bases, with 13 bases between. The CDR3 sequence is 14 residues long. CDR3 sequence: CASSPRTRPDTQYF. Written as DNA, the CDR3 is TGTGCCAGCAGCCCGAGGACGAGACCAGATACGCAGTATTTT.

The V call is TRBV10-3, the J call TRBJ2-5, with 11 bases identical to TRBD1. The CDR3 sequence is 16 residues long. V shed 5 bases and J 5 bases; nucleotides not matched to a gene: 10. Per germline, CDR1 ENHRY and CDR2 SYGVKD. The CDR3 DNA sequence: TGTGCCATCAGTTCCCGGACAGGGGGCTCGGTGGAGACCCAGTACTTC. It yields the protein CAISSRTGGSVETQYF.

This clone was recorded a few times. The chain has TRBV12-5 and TRBJ1-1; TRBD1 might be the D (6 bases). Germline CDR1 and CDR2: LGHNT and FRNRAP. V lost 7 bases to trimming and J lost 3 bases, with 18 bases between them. This CDR3 has 15 residues. CDR3 sequence (DNA): TGTGCTAGTGTCAACATAGGGGGAAGAGACACTGAAGCTTTCTTT. Translated: CASVNIGGRDTEAFF.

This clone came up many times. This rearrangement joins TRBV30 to TRBJ1-5; D not certain. This CDR3 spans 15 amino acids. Germline V gene lookup returns CDR1 GTSNPN and CDR2 SVGIG (reference sequence). V lost 0 bases to trimming and J lost 2 bases, with 11 bases between them. In DNA form, the CDR3 reads TGTGCCTGGAGTGTAAGACGGTTGGGCAATCAGCCCCAGCATTTT. Amino acids: CAWSVRRLGNQPQHF.

The J gene is TRBJ1-4, the V gene TRBV6-6, with D maybe TRBD1 (5 bases). Germline CDR1 is MNHNY and CDR2 is SVGAGI (reference sequence). The CDR3 sequence is 15 residues long. The V end lost 10 bases, the J end lost 4 bases, and 19 bases lay between the germline ends. The CDR3 region is CATSQRGDDNEKLFF. CDR3 coding DNA: TGTGCCACAAGCCAAAGGGGAGATGATAATGAAAAACTGTTTTTT.

The chain has TRBV19 and TRBJ1-5; the D gene is possibly TRBD1 (6 bases). Germline V gene lookup returns CDR1 LNHDA and CDR2 SQIVND (reference sequence). The germline V and J ends were trimmed by 3 bases and 7 bases, with 7 bases remaining between them. This CDR3 is 12 amino acids long. In nucleotides, the CDR3 is TGTGCCAGTAGTATTAGGGGGCAGCCCCAGCATTTT. This gives the protein CASSIRGQPQHF.

This clone was picked up a small number of times. This chain uses TRBV7-2 with TRBJ2-1; D perhaps matches TRBD2 (6 bases). Per the germline V gene, CDR1 is SGHTA and CDR2 is FQGNSA. The CDR3 is 15 amino acids. The V end was cut by 5 bases, the J end by 0 bases, with 11 bases between. CDR3 nucleotide sequence: TGTGCCAGCAGCCCCGGAGGGGCCTCCTACAATGAGCAGTTCTTC. Its protein is CASSPGGASYNEQFF. The whole variable domain, remainder taken from reference TRBV7-2 and TRBJ2-1, is GAGVSQSPSNKVTEKGKDVELRCDPISGHTALYWYRQSLGQGLEFLIYFQGNSAPDKSGLPSDRFSAERTGGSVSTLTIQRTQQEDSAVYLCASSPGGASYNEQFFGPGTRLTVL.

This clone occurred a few times. The J gene is TRBJ2-3, the V gene TRBV7-6; D is unresolved. The V and J ends lost 3 bases and 3 bases respectively, with 4 bases between them. Germline loops: CDR1 SGHVS, CDR2 FNYEAQ. This CDR3 is 12 amino acids long. CDR3 region: CASSFRTDTQYF. The DNA for the CDR3 is TGTGCCAGCAGCTTCCGAACAGATACGCAGTATTTT.

This chain connects TRBV7-9 to TRBJ2-1, with 7 bases lining up with TRBD2. There are 16 residues in the CDR3. The germline V gene encodes CDR1 SEHNR and CDR2 FQNEAQ (reference sequence). V trimming: 0 bases; J trimming: 4 bases; junction bases outside the gene matches: 6. CDR3 sequence: CASSLALAGVYNEQFF. Written as DNA, the CDR3 is TGTGCCAGCAGCTTAGCATTAGCGGGCGTTTACAATGAGCAGTTCTTC.

The gene calls are TRBV18 and TRBJ2-4; TRBD1 aligns across 9 bases. The V gene end was trimmed by 0 bases and the J gene end by 0 bases; junction bases not matched to a gene: 3. This CDR3 region has 17 residues. Germline V gives CDR1 KGHSH, CDR2 LQKENI. The DNA of the CDR3 is TGTGCCAGCTCACCACCGGGACAGGGTATAGCCAAAAACATTCAGTACTTC. It translates to CASSPPGQGIAKNIQYF.

This clone was found a few times. J is TRBJ2-5 and V is TRBV5-1, with a tentative D call TRBD1 (6 bases). Trimming took off 3 bases at V and 2 bases at J, with 17 bases between the two ends. The CDR3 extends over 16 amino acids. CDR1 is SGHRS and CDR2 is YFSETQ in the germline V gene. CDR3 DNA sequence: TGCGCCAGCAGCTCCAAAGAATCGACAGGACAAGAGACCCAGTACTTC. The encoded protein is CASSSKESTGQETQYF.

The chain employs TRBV15 and TRBJ1-2; no definite D call. Germline V gene sequence: CDR1 LNHNV, CDR2 YYDKDF (reference sequence). This CDR3 has 13 residues. V was pared by 5 bases and J by 4 bases, with 11 bases between. CDR3 amino acids: CATSRRRTYGYTF. The CDR3 coding sequence is TGTGCCACCAGCCGACGAAGAACCTATGGCTACACCTTC.

A word on this clone: This specimen includes other DNA sequences encoding the same CDR3. This chain connects TRBV30 to TRBJ1-5; D is unclear. This CDR3 has 14 amino acids. The germline V and J ends were trimmed by 0 bases and 1 base, with 7 bases remaining between them. Germline V gene lookup returns CDR1 GTSNPN and CDR2 SVGIG (reference sequence). CDR3 in amino acids: CAWSVLGSNQPQHF. Here the CDR3 DNA reads TGTGCCTGGAGTGTACTGGGGAGCAATCAGCCCCAGCATTTT.

The genes are TRBV29-1 and TRBJ1-4, with 8 bases matching TRBD1. Germline assignment: CDR1 SQVTM and CDR2 ANQGSEA. The CDR3 length is 16 residues. V lost 5 bases to trimming and J lost 8 bases; unmatched junction nucleotides: 16. The CDR3 nucleotides are TGCAGCGTTACGTCGAACAACAGGGGGGAGAGAGAAAAACTGTTTTTT. Amino acid sequence: CSVTSNNRGEREKLFF.

This sequence joins TRBV7-2 and TRBJ2-7; TRBD2 aligns across 8 bases. Per the germline V gene, CDR1 is SGHTA and CDR2 is FQGNSA. J was trimmed by 2 bases and V by 5 bases; bases with no gene match: 5. The length of the CDR3 is 14 residues. The chain's CDR3 is CASSPSGGPYEQYF. CDR3 DNA: TGTGCCAGCAGCCCCAGCGGGGGCCCCTACGAGCAGTACTTC.

This clone was detected only once. The CDR3 bases are TGCAGCGTTGTTAGCGGGGGGGCCTACGAGCAGTACTTC. Translation: CSVVSGGAYEQYF. This chain links TRBV29-1 with TRBJ2-7, with 11 bases aligning to TRBD2. J lost 2 bases, V lost 4 bases, and 1 base had no gene match. CDR1 and CDR2 from the germline V gene are SQVTM and ANQGSEA. The CDR3 totals 13 residues.

This clone appeared a few times. This sequence joins TRBV4-1 and TRBJ2-5; 9 bases map to TRBD1. Germline CDR1 is MGHRA and CDR2 is YSYEKL. This CDR3 is 15 amino acids long. V was clipped by 5 bases and J by 5 bases; unmatched bases: 9. CDR3 sequence (DNA): TGCGCCAGCAGCGGATACACAGGGGGCTGGGAGACCCAGTACTTC. It codes for CASSGYTGGWETQYF.

The chain has TRBV12-5 and TRBJ1-1; D call uncertain. The CDR3 length is 15 residues. Per the germline V gene, CDR1 is LGHNT and CDR2 is FRNRAP. Deletions cut 5 bases from V and 3 bases from J, with 16 bases between. The CDR3 region has the DNA TGTGCTAGTGGTAAACCAAGGGTTCCGCACACTGAAGCTTTCTTT. This gives the protein CASGKPRVPHTEAFF.

This clone was observed a few times. The sample contains more than one DNA sequence encoding this CDR3. V gene TRBV30 combines with J gene TRBJ1-3; D ambiguous. This CDR3 is built from 13 residues. The V gene lost 0 bases and the J gene lost 1 base, with 4 bases spanning the gap. The V gene's germline CDR1 is GTSNPN and CDR2 SVGIG (reference sequence). The CDR3 DNA reads as TGTGCCTGGAGTGTACGATCTGGAAACACCATATATTTT. It specifies CAWSVRSGNTIYF.